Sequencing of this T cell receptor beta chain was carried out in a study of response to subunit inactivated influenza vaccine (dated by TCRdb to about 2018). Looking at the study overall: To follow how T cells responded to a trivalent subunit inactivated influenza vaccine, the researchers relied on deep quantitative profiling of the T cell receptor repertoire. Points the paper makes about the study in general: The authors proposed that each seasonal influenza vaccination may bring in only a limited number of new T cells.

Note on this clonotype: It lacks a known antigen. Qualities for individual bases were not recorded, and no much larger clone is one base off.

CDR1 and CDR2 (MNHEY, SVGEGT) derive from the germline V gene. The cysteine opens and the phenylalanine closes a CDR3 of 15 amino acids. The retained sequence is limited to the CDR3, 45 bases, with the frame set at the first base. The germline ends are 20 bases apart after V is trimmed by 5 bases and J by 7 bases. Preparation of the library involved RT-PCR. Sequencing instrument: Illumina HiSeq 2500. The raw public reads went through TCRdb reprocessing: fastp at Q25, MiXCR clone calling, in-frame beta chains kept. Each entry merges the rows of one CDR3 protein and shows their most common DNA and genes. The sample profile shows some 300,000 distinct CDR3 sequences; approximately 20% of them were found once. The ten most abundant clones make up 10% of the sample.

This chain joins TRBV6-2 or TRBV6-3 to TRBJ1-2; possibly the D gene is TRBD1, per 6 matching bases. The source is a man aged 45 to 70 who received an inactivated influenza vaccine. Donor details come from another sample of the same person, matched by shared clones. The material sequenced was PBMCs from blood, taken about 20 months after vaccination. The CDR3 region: CASSPKGVGPLGYTF. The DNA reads TGTGCCAGCAGTCCCAAGGGGGTCGGACCACTTGGCTACACCTTC.